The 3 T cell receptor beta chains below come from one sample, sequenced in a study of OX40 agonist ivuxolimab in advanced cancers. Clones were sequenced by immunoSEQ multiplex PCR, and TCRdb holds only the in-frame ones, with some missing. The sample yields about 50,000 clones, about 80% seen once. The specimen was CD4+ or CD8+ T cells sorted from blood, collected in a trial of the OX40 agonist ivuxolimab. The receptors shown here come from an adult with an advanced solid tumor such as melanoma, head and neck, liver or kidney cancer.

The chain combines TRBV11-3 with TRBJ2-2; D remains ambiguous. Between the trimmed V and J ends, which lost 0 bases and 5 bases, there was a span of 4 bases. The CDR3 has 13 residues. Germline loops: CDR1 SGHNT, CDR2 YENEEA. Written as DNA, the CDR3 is TGTGCCAGCAGCTTAGATCCAACCGGGGAGCTGTTTTTT. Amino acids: CASSLDPTGELFF.

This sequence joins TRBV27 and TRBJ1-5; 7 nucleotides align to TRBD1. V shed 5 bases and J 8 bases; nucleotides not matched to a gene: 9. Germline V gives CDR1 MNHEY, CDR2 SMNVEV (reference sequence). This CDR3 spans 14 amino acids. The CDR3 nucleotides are TGTGCCAGCAGTACCCGACAGGGTATGGAGCCCCAGCATTTT. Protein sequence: CASSTRQGMEPQHF.

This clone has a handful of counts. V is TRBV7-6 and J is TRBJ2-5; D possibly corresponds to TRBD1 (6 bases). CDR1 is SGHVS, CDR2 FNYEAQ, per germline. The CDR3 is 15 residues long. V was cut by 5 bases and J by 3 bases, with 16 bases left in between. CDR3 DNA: TGTGCCAGCAGCATCGACAGGTTACCCAAAGAGACCCAGTACTTC. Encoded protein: CASSIDRLPKETQYF.